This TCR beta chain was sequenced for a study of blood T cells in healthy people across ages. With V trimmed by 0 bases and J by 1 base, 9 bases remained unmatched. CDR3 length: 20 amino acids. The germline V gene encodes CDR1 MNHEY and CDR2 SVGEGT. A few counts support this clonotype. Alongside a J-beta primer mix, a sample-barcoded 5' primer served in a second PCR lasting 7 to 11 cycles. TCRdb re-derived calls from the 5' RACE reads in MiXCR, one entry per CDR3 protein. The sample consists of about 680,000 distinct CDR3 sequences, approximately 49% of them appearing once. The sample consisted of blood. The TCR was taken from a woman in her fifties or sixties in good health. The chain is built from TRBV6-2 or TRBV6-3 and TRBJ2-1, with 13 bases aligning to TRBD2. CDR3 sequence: CASSYSRLGTSGTSYNEQFF. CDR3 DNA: TGTGCCAGCAGTTACTCTCGGCTCGGGACTAGCGGGACGTCCTACAATGAGCAGTTCTTC.